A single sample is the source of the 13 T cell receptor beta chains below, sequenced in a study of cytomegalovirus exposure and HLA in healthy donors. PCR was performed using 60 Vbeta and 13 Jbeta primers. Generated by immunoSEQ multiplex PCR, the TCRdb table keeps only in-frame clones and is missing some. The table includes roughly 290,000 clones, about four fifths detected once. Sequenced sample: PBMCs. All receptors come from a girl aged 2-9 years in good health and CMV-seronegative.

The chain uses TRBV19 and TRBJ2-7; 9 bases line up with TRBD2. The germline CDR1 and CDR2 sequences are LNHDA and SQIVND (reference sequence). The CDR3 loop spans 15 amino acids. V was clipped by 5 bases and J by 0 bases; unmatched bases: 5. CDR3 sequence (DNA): TGTGCCAGTAGTCCCGGACTAGCGCTCTCCTACGAGCAGTACTTC. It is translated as CASSPGLALSYEQYF.

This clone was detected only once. CDR3 sequence: CASSQRIFGLTTYEQYF. The CDR3 DNA reads TGCGCCAGCAGCCAACGTATTTTTGGACTGACTACCTACGAGCAGTACTTC. The gene calls are TRBV4-1 and TRBJ2-7, with D perhaps matching TRBD2 (5 bases). The CDR3 consists of 17 residues. Trimming pared 2 bases from V and 2 bases from J, leaving 19 bases between. Germline assignment: CDR1 MGHRA and CDR2 YSYEKL.

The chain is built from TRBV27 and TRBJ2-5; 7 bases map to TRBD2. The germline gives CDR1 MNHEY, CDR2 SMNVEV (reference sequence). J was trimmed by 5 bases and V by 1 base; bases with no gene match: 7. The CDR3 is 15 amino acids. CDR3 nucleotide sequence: TGTGCCAGCAGTTTATGGGGCGGGAGCAGGGAGACCCAGTACTTC. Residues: CASSLWGGSRETQYF.

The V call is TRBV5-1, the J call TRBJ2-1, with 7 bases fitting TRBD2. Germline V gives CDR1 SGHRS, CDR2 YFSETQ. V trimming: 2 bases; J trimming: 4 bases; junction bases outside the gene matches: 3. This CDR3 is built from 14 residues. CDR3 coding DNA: TGCGCCAGCAGCTTTGGGGGGGGTTACAATGAGCAGTTCTTC. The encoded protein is CASSFGGGYNEQFF.

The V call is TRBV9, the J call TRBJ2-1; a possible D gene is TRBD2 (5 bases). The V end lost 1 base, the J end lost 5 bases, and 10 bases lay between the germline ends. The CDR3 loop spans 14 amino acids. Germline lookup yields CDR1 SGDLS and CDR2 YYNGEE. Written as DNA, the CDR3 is TGTGCCAGCAGCGTATTCGGGCGGGACAATGAGCAGTTCTTC. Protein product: CASSVFGRDNEQFF. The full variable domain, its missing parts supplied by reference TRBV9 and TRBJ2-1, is DSGVTQTPKHLITATGQRVTLRCSPRSGDLSVYWYQQSLDQGLQFLIQYYNGEERAKGNILERFSAQQFPDLHSELNLSSLELGDSALYFCASSVFGRDNEQFFGPGTRLTVL.

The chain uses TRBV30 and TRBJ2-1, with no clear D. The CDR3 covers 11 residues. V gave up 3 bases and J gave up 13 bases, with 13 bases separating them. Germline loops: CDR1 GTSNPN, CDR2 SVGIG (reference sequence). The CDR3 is CAWSPDSEQFF. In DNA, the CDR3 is TGTGCCTGGAGCCCAGACTCCGAACAGTTCTTC.

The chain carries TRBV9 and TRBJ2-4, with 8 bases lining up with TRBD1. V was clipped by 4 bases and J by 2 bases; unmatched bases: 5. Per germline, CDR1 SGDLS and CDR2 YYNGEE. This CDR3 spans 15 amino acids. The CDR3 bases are TGTGCCAGCAGCACCGACAGGGGTTCCAAAAACATTCAGTACTTC. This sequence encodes CASSTDRGSKNIQYF.

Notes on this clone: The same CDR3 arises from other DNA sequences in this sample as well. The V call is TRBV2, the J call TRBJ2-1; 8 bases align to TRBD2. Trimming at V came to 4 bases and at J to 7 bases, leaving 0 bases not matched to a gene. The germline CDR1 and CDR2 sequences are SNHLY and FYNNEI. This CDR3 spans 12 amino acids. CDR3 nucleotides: TGTGCCAGCAGTGGCGGGAGGAATGAGCAGTTCTTC. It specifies CASSGGRNEQFF.

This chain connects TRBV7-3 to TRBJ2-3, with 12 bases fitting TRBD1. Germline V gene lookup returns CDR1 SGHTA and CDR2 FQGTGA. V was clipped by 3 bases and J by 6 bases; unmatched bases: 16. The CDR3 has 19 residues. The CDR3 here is CASSFAGSVRDRGPDTQYF. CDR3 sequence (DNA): TGTGCCAGCAGCTTTGCAGGGAGCGTCCGGGACAGGGGGCCCGATACGCAGTATTTT.

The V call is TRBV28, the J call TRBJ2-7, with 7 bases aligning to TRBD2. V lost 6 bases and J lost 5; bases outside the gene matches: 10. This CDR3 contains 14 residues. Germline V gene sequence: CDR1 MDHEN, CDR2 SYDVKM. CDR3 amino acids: CASRGGGFPDEQYF. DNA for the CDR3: TGTGCCAGCAGAGGCGGGGGATTCCCGGACGAGCAGTACTTC.

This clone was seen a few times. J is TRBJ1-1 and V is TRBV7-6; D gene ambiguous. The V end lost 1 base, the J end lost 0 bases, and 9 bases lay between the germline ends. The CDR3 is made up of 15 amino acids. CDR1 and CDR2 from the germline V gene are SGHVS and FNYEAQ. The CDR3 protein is CASSLEWALNTEAFF. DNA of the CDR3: TGTGCCAGCAGCTTAGAATGGGCCTTGAACACTGAAGCTTTCTTT. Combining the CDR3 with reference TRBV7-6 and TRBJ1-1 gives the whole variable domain GAGVSQSPRYKVTKRGQDVALRCDPISGHVSLYWYRQALGQGPEFLTYFNYEAQQDKSGLPNDRFSAERPEGSISTLTIQRTEQRDSAMYRCASSLEWALNTEAFFGQGTRLTVV.

The CDR3 nucleotides are TGTGCCAGCAGCCAGGACAGGGGCCGGGCGCTTGAAGGCTACACCTTC. Translated, it gives CASSQDRGRALEGYTF. This chain joins TRBV7-9 and TRBJ1-2; 9 bases agree with TRBD1. Germline V gene data show CDR1 as SEHNR and CDR2 as FQNEAQ (reference sequence). The CDR3 spans 16 residues. Trimming cost V 5 bases and J 8 bases; bases outside gene matches: 15.

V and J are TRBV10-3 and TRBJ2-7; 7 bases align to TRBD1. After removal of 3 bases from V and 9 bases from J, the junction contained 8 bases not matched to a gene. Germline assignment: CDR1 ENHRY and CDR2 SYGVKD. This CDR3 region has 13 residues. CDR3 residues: CAISDPGQRGQYF. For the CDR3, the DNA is TGTGCCATCAGTGACCCGGGACAGAGAGGGCAGTACTTC.